Each of the 25 T cell receptor beta chains below was sequenced from the same sample in a study of tumor-infiltrating lymphocytes in localized non-small cell lung cancer (dated by TCRdb to 2020 to 2023). Library prep was done by the immunoSEQ multiplex PCR assay. Imported from immuneACCESS, the table was reduced by TCRdb to in-frame sequences with V and J called. These copies leave out some clones; in studies compared against another copy, an unresolved V gene accounts for under half, and the cause of the remainder is not known. The sample contains roughly 10,000 clones, around 70% of them found a single time. Jointly, the top ten make up less than 25% of the sample. The source material was lung tumor tissue. These receptors originate from a human donor with non-small cell lung cancer.

Relative to its sample, this clone is medium-sized (0.01 to 0.1%). The rearrangement uses TRBV6-1 and TRBJ2-7; D perhaps matches TRBD1 (6 bases). The CDR3 spans 14 residues. Trimming took off 6 bases at V and 2 bases at J, with 14 bases between the two ends. Germline CDR1 MNHNS, CDR2 SASEGT. This CDR3 reads CASSLETGTYEQYF. CDR3 DNA: TGTGCCAGCAGCTTGGAAACAGGGACCTACGAGCAGTACTTC.

The chain uses TRBV4-2 and TRBJ2-1, with a possible D match to TRBD1 (6 bases). CDR1 LGHNA and CDR2 YNFKEQ come from the germline V gene. Deletions cut 5 bases from V and 5 bases from J, with 16 bases between. This CDR3 region has 15 residues. CDR3 residues: CASSTEPGHNNEQFF. In DNA, the CDR3 is TGTGCCAGCAGCACAGAACCGGGACACAACAATGAGCAGTTCTTC.

The rearrangement joins TRBV7-2 to TRBJ1-4, with D perhaps TRBD1 (5 bases). The ends were cut back, 2 bases at V and 6 bases at J, with 10 bases in the middle. Per the germline V gene, CDR1 is SGHTA and CDR2 is FQGNSA. The CDR3 is 14 amino acids. CDR3 DNA sequence: TGTGCCAGCAGCTTATGGGGGGGGGATGAAAAACTGTTTTTT. Translating it yields CASSLWGGDEKLFF.

This chain uses TRBV28 with TRBJ1-1; tentative D call: TRBD1 (6 bases). V shed 5 bases and J shed 5 bases, with 21 bases lying between them. This CDR3 region has 16 residues. Germline CDR1 and CDR2: MDHEN and SYDVKM. CDR3 protein: CASSEPRGGGWTEAFF. Here the CDR3 DNA reads TGTGCCAGCAGTGAACCCCGGGGGGGCGGTTGGACTGAAGCTTTCTTT.

The chain has TRBV4-2 and TRBJ1-1, with D unresolved. Germline CDR1 reads LGHNA; CDR2 reads YNFKEQ. V lost 4 bases, J lost 1 base, and 10 bases lay in between. The CDR3 contains 14 residues. The CDR3 reads CASSLGWGNTEAFF. The CDR3 region has the DNA TGTGCCAGCAGCCTGGGGTGGGGGAACACTGAAGCTTTCTTT.

The chain is built from TRBV2 and TRBJ2-7; D ambiguous. V lost 4 bases and J lost 7, with 8 bases in between. Per germline, CDR1 SNHLY and CDR2 FYNNEI. The CDR3 loop spans 11 amino acids. CDR3 loop: CASSVHKEQYF. CDR3 bases: TGTGCCAGCAGTGTCCACAAAGAGCAGTACTTC.

This chain joins TRBV27 and TRBJ1-4; no clear D. The CDR3 covers 14 residues. From germline, CDR1 is MNHEY and CDR2 SMNVEV (reference sequence). Trimming removed 8 bases from V and 8 bases from J, with 18 bases in between. The CDR3 loop is CASARWEGGEKLFF. The CDR3 DNA sequence: TGTGCCAGCGCCCGATGGGAGGGTGGAGAAAAACTGTTTTTT.

The V and J genes are TRBV6-1 and TRBJ2-7; 8 bases are a match to TRBD1. V trimming: 6 bases; J trimming: 3 bases; junction bases outside the gene matches: 4. In germline, CDR1 is MNHNS, CDR2 SASEGT. The CDR3 length is 13 residues. CDR3 in amino acids: CASRAGQGYEQYF. For the CDR3, the DNA is TGTGCCAGCAGAGCTGGACAGGGCTACGAGCAGTACTTC.

This chain joins TRBV15 and TRBJ1-4, with D unclear. With 5 bases removed from V and 8 bases from J, the gap between germline ends came to 12 bases. The CDR3 has 13 amino acids. CDR1 is LNHNV, CDR2 YYDKDF, per germline (reference sequence). The CDR3, as DNA: TGTGCCACCAGCTCGAGGTTAGGAGAAAAACTGTTTTTT. Translating it yields CATSSRLGEKLFF.

The rearrangement joins TRBV30 to TRBJ1-6; D is perhaps TRBD1 (6 bases). Trimming stripped 2 bases from V and 4 bases from J, with 9 bases between. The CDR3 has 14 residues. Per the germline V gene, CDR1 is GTSNPN and CDR2 is SVGIG (reference sequence). DNA of the CDR3: TGTGCCTGGAGTCACACAGGGTATAATTCACCCCTCCACTTT. Translated, it gives CAWSHTGYNSPLHF.

The genes are TRBV27 and TRBJ2-1; a possible D gene is TRBD1 (6 bases). The CDR3 has 14 amino acids. In germline, CDR1 is MNHEY, CDR2 SMNVEV (reference sequence). Trimming left V 1 base short and J 6 bases short, with 10 bases between. DNA for the CDR3: TGTGCCAGCAGTTTATGGCAGGGGAGCAATGAGCAGTTCTTC. Its translation is CASSLWQGSNEQFF.

The CDR3 sequence is CASSYDVSYEQYF. In DNA form, the CDR3 reads TGTGCCAGCAGTTACGACGTCTCCTACGAGCAGTACTTC. The chain carries TRBV6-6 and TRBJ2-7; D ambiguous. The CDR3 extends over 13 amino acids. V was cut by 2 bases and J by 0 bases, with 5 bases left in between. CDR1 and CDR2 from the germline V gene are MNHNY and SVGAGI (reference sequence).

V usage is TRBV6-6 and J usage is TRBJ1-5; unclear D gene. Germline V gives CDR1 MNHNY, CDR2 SVGAGI (reference sequence). V was clipped by 8 bases and J by 1 base, with 9 bases between them. The CDR3 runs 13 residues. The CDR3 region has the DNA TGTGCCAGCGAACGGACGAGCAATCAGCCCCAGCATTTT. Its protein is CASERTSNQPQHF.

V usage is TRBV2 and J usage is TRBJ1-6, with TRBD1 as a possible D gene (5 bases). CDR3 length: 17 amino acids. The V end lost 6 bases, the J end lost 6 bases, and 21 bases lay between the germline ends. CDR1 and CDR2 (germline): SNHLY, FYNNEI. CDR3 amino acids: CASRIRQSGITNSPLHF. CDR3 nucleotides: TGTGCCAGCAGGATTAGACAGTCAGGAATAACTAATTCACCCCTCCACTTT.

Judged by abundance, this clone is medium-sized. V is TRBV2 and J is TRBJ2-7; possible D gene TRBD1, 7 bases. Germline V lookup: CDR1 SNHLY, CDR2 FYNNEI. The CDR3 runs to 14 residues. V lost 4 bases and J 6 bases, leaving 16 bases between the germline ends. The CDR3: CASSVRGAEGEQYF. The CDR3 bases are TGTGCCAGCAGTGTCAGGGGGGCGGAAGGCGAGCAGTACTTC. Full variable domain (outside the CDR3, taken from reference TRBV2 and TRBJ2-7): EPEVTQTPSHQVTQMGQEVILRCVPISNHLYFYWYRQILGQKVEFLVSFYNNEISEKSEIFDDQFSVERPDGSNFTLKIRSTKLEDSAMYFCASSVRGAEGEQYFGPGTRLTVT.

In its sample, this clone was seen a few times. The chain joins TRBV6-6 to TRBJ2-3, with D perhaps TRBD2 (5 bases). The ends were cut back, 6 bases at V and 6 bases at J, with 10 bases in the middle. CDR1 MNHNY and CDR2 SVGAGI come from the germline V gene (reference sequence). The CDR3 spans 12 residues. The CDR3 is CASSPGVDTQYF. The DNA of the CDR3 is TGTGCCAGCAGCCCCGGGGTGGATACGCAGTATTTT.

This rearrangement joins TRBV5-8 to TRBJ2-2, with a weak D call TRBD1 (6 bases). V gave up 1 base and J gave up 4 bases, with 14 bases separating them. The CDR3 has 16 residues. CDR1 is SGHTS, CDR2 YDEGEE, per germline. In nucleotides, the CDR3 is TGTGCCAGCAGCTTGACAGGGTTGCCAATCACCGGGGAGCTGTTTTTT. This encodes CASSLTGLPITGELFF.

V is TRBV28 and J is TRBJ2-7; D not resolved. V shed 6 bases and J shed 6 bases, with 12 bases lying between them. Per the germline V gene, CDR1 is MDHEN and CDR2 is SYDVKM. This CDR3 has 12 residues. Here the CDR3 DNA reads TGTGCCAGCAGCGAAGTCCTGGGCGAGCAGTACTTC. It yields the protein CASSEVLGEQYF. The full variable domain, its missing parts supplied by reference TRBV28 and TRBJ2-7, is DVKVTQSSRYLVKRTGEKVFLECVQDMDHENMFWYRQDPGLGLRLIYFSYDVKMKEKGDIPEGYSVSREKKERFSLILESASTNQTSMYLCASSEVLGEQYFGPGTRLTVT.

This clone was observed a few times. The rearrangement links TRBV2 to TRBJ1-1, with TRBD1 matching over 8 bases. The CDR3 loop spans 15 amino acids. V gave up 3 bases and J gave up 0 bases; unmatched junction bases: 3. CDR1 and CDR2 from the germline V gene are SNHLY and FYNNEI. The CDR3 region is CASSDPGQVNTEAFF. CDR3 sequence (DNA): TGTGCCAGCAGTGATCCGGGACAGGTGAACACTGAAGCTTTCTTT.

The rearrangement uses TRBV19 and TRBJ1-2; weak D call: TRBD1 (5 bases). The length of the CDR3 is 16 residues. Germline CDR1 reads LNHDA; CDR2 reads SQIVND (reference sequence). V gave up 0 bases and J gave up 7 bases, with 18 bases separating them. Written as DNA, the CDR3 is TGTGCCAGTAGTATAGATTATCGGGGGGGTACTCGTGGCTACACCTTC. Its translation: CASSIDYRGGTRGYTF.

This clone was counted between two and nine times. The chain links TRBV30 to TRBJ1-1, with a tentative D call TRBD1 (6 bases). The V gene lost 0 bases and the J gene lost 5 bases, with 16 bases spanning the gap. The CDR3 consists of 15 residues. The germline CDR1 and CDR2 sequences are GTSNPN and SVGIG (reference sequence). CDR3 in DNA: TGTGCCTGGAGTGTACCCCAGGGGAGATGGACTGAAGCTTTCTTT. Translated: CAWSVPQGRWTEAFF. Combining the CDR3 with reference TRBV30 and TRBJ1-1 gives the whole variable domain SQTIHQWPATLVQPVGSPLSLECTVEGTSNPNLYWYRQAAGRGLQLLFYSVGIGQISSEVPQNLSASRPQDRQFILSSKKLLLSDSGFYLCAWSVPQGRWTEAFFGQGTRLTVV.

The chain uses TRBV4-1 and TRBJ1-1; a possible D gene is TRBD1 (5 bases). There are 13 residues in the CDR3. Per germline, CDR1 MGHRA and CDR2 YSYEKL. The V end lost 4 bases, the J end lost 2 bases, and 8 bases lay between the germline ends. CDR3 bases: TGCGCCAGCAGCCGAACAGGAAACACTGAAGCTTTCTTT. Its protein is CASSRTGNTEAFF.

The chain joins TRBV5-1 to TRBJ2-3; TRBD2 matches at 16 bases. V lost 4 bases to trimming and J lost 5 bases; unmatched junction nucleotides: 7. Germline CDR1 reads SGHRS; CDR2 reads YFSETQ. The CDR3 spans 17 residues. The CDR3: CASSLGLAGGPGDTQYF. In DNA form, the CDR3 reads TGCGCCAGCAGCCTGGGACTAGCGGGGGGGCCTGGAGATACGCAGTATTTT.

The chain uses TRBV7-8 and TRBJ2-7, with a tentative D call TRBD1 (6 bases). CDR3 length: 15 residues. The germline V gene encodes CDR1 SGHVS and CDR2 FQNEAQ. V was clipped by 0 bases and J by 3 bases, with 12 bases between them. CDR3 protein: CASSLARGLGYEQYF. The CDR3 DNA is TGTGCCAGCAGCTTAGCGAGGGGGTTAGGCTACGAGCAGTACTTC.

The CDR3: CASSRTQGGNFGYTF. The CDR3 DNA sequence: TGTGCCAGCAGCAGAACACAGGGGGGCAATTTTGGCTACACCTTC. This chain joins TRBV6-5 and TRBJ1-2; 8 bases are a match to TRBD1. There are 15 residues in the CDR3. The junction had 13 bases not matched to a gene; V was cut back by 6 bases and J by 7 bases. Germline-derived CDR1 and CDR2 are MNHEY and SVGAGI.